The clone carrying this TCR beta chain was detected only once. This sample was taken from a study of blood T cells in healthy people across ages. A second PCR of about 7 to 11 cycles used a sample-barcoded 5' primer and a J-beta primer mix. TCRdb re-derived calls from the 5' RACE reads in MiXCR, one entry per CDR3 protein. The sample carries just over 800,000 distinct CDR3 sequences, 55% to 65% recorded once. Each of the donors had 9 to 10 milliliters of peripheral blood drawn into EDTA-treated Vacutainer tubes. The clonotype originates from a young man in good health. What was sequenced was blood.

In DNA, the CDR3 is TGTGCCAGCAATAGGGACAGTAATGAAAAACTGTTTTTT. Its protein product is CASNRDSNEKLFF. The J gene is TRBJ1-4, the V gene TRBV2; 7 bases align to TRBD1. The CDR3 contains 13 residues. V gave up 7 bases and J gave up 4 bases; unmatched junction bases: 3. Germline V gene sequence: CDR1 SNHLY, CDR2 FYNNEI.